Listed below are T cell receptor beta chains from one sample, sequenced in a study of control samples from healthy donors and cancer patients. Profiling relied on immunoSEQ multiplex PCR, and the TCRdb table lists in-frame clones only, not all of them. The sample shows about 410,000 clones, 90% of them seen only once. Source material: PBMCs. The receptors were sampled from a man in his forties or fifties with head and neck cancer. Each CDR3 is given with its conserved first and last residue. The D gene is left open where the match is weak. Not all rows give a size; the values are once, few, many and, for expanded clones, a class.

CASSVGEGSGANVLTF	TGTGCCAGCAGCGTGGGAGAGGGGTCTGGGGCCAACGTCCTGACTTTC	NA	NA	TRBJ2-6	TRBV9
CASRRPQGYEQYF	TGTGCCAGCAGACGACCTCAGGGTTACGAGCAGTACTTC	NA	once	TRBJ2-7	TRBV6-5
CAPVILGGAASEAFF	TGCGCCCCCGTGATTCTTGGGGGGGCTGCGTCTGAAGCTTTCTTT	NA	NA	TRBJ1-1	TRBV23-1
CASSDAISYEQYF	TGTGCCAGCAGTGACGCCATCTCCTACGAGCAGTACTTC	NA	NA	TRBJ2-7	TRBV6-1
CASSFGTGDGQPQHF	TGTGCCAGCAGTTTTGGGACAGGTGATGGTCAGCCCCAGCATTTT	TRBD1	NA	TRBJ1-5	TRBV28
CASSVARYTGELFF	TGTGCCAGCAGCGTAGCCAGGTACACCGGGGAGCTGTTTTTT	NA	NA	TRBJ2-2	TRBV9
CASSYTSGVSYEQYF	TGTGCCAGCAGCTATACTAGCGGGGTCTCCTACGAGCAGTACTTC	TRBD2	few	TRBJ2-7	TRBV11-2
CAISERGQNYEQYF	TGTGCCATCAGTGAGAGGGGACAAAACTACGAGCAGTACTTC	NA	NA	TRBJ2-7	TRBV10-3
CAWSVNGNEQFF	TGTGCCTGGAGTGTAAATGGGAATGAGCAGTTCTTC	NA	NA	TRBJ2-1	TRBV30
CASSSNRGSTEAFF	TGCGCCAGCAGCTCTAACAGGGGAAGCACTGAAGCTTTCTTT	TRBD1	NA	TRBJ1-1	TRBV5-1
CALQPDRGPFTGNTIYF	TGTGCCTTACAGCCAGACCGTGGACCCTTCACTGGAAACACCATATATTTT	NA	NA	TRBJ1-3	TRBV30
CSAEVGGDTQYF	TGCAGCGCCGAGGTCGGGGGGGATACGCAGTATTTT	TRBD2	NA	TRBJ2-3	TRBV29-1
CASSQEEGSGANVLTF	TGCGCCAGCAGCCAAGAGGAGGGTTCTGGGGCCAACGTCCTGACTTTC	NA	NA	TRBJ2-6	TRBV4-3
CASSLSQGGYGEQFF	TGTGCCAGCAGCTTGAGTCAGGGAGGGTATGGTGAGCAGTTCTTC	TRBD2	NA	TRBJ2-1	TRBV11-3
CASSLEGGSYNEQFF	TGTGCCAGCAGCTTGGAGGGGGGCTCCTACAATGAGCAGTTCTTC	NA	NA	TRBJ2-1	TRBV5-8
CASAWGGPSSYNEQFF	TGTGCCAGCGCCTGGGGGGGGCCCAGCTCCTACAATGAGCAGTTCTTC	NA	NA	TRBJ2-1	TRBV7-3
CASRNLYRDRSTEAFF	TGTGCCAGCAGAAACCTATACCGGGACAGGTCAACTGAAGCTTTCTTT	TRBD1	once	TRBJ1-1	TRBV28
CASQGQGSPDTQYF	TGCGCCAGCCAGGGACAGGGTAGCCCAGATACGCAGTATTTT	TRBD1	NA	TRBJ2-3	TRBV5-1
CASSLWPSGSVTGELFF	TGTGCCAGCAGTTTATGGCCTAGCGGCTCAGTAACCGGGGAGCTGTTTTTT	TRBD2	NA	TRBJ2-2	TRBV27
CASILPGTAEQYF	TGTGCCAGCATCCTACCTGGGACAGCGGAGCAGTACTTC	TRBD1	NA	TRBJ2-7	TRBV28
CASSLPGVSTEAFF	TGTGCCAGCAGCTTACCGGGGGTGAGCACTGAAGCTTTCTTT	NA	NA	TRBJ1-1	TRBV13
CASSFQGMGSGNTIYF	TGTGCCAGCAGCTTTCAGGGTATGGGTTCTGGAAACACCATATATTTT	NA	NA	TRBJ1-3	TRBV7-6
CASSTGLAGHSYNEQFF	TGTGCCAGCAGCACGGGACTAGCGGGGCACTCCTACAATGAGCAGTTCTTC	TRBD2	NA	TRBJ2-1	TRBV28
CAPKGGNTPLHF	TGTGCCCCGAAAGGGGGAAACACACCCCTCCACTTT	NA	NA	TRBJ1-6	TRBV24-1
CASSAAGRYGYTF	TGTGCCAGCAGCGCCGCAGGGCGCTATGGCTACACCTTC	NA	NA	TRBJ1-2	TRBV13
CASSPPRTSQFF	TGTGCCAGCAGCCCGCCCCGGACTTCGCAGTTCTTC	NA	NA	TRBJ2-1	TRBV11-2
CASTEGGSGNTIYF	TGTGCCAGCACCGAGGGGGGGTCTGGAAACACCATATATTTT	NA	once	TRBJ1-3	TRBV6-6
CASSPPAETQYF	TGTGCCAGCTCCCCGCCAGCCGAGACCCAGTACTTC	NA	NA	TRBJ2-5	TRBV18
CASSVGTGLETQYF	TGTGCCAGCAGCGTCGGGACAGGGCTGGAGACCCAGTACTTC	TRBD1	NA	TRBJ2-5	TRBV11-1
CASIGSVLGRGNQPQHF	TGTGCCAGCATCGGATCGGTTTTAGGGAGAGGCAATCAGCCCCAGCATTTT	NA	NA	TRBJ1-5	TRBV28
CASRPSEGGLFESGFGTQYF	TGTGCCAGCAGACCCAGTGAGGGGGGGCTTTTCGAATCAGGCTTCGGTACCCAGTACTTC	NA	NA	TRBJ2-5	TRBV7-8
CSASDGGSSTDTQYF	TGCAGTGCTAGTGATGGCGGGAGTAGCACAGATACGCAGTATTTT	TRBD2	NA	TRBJ2-3	TRBV20-1
CASKIVQSRGEQFF	TGTGCCAGCAAAATTGTACAGTCGAGGGGTGAGCAGTTCTTC	NA	NA	TRBJ2-1	TRBV19
CASSVVWGGTEAFF	TGTGCCAGCAGTGTTGTTTGGGGCGGCACTGAAGCTTTCTTT	NA	NA	TRBJ1-1	TRBV2
CAISEELQGGQPQHF	TGTGCCATCAGTGAGGAACTACAGGGAGGCCAGCCCCAGCATTTT	NA	NA	TRBJ1-5	TRBV10-3
CSVEGGQIGSYTF	TGCAGCGTTGAAGGGGGTCAGATTGGGAGCTACACCTTC	NA	NA	TRBJ1-2	TRBV29-1
CASSLAPSPGADTQYF	TGTGCCAGCAGCTTAGCGCCGAGTCCGGGGGCAGATACGCAGTATTTT	NA	NA	TRBJ2-3	TRBV7-2
CARPGVTGYTF	TGTGCCAGACCGGGGGTGACGGGCTACACCTTC	NA	NA	TRBJ1-2	TRBV6-4
CASSLDQGYNLDTQYF	TGCGCCAGCAGCTTGGATCAGGGATACAACCTGGATACGCAGTATTTT	NA	NA	TRBJ2-3	TRBV5-1
CASSSVDPTNEKLFF	TGCGCCAGCAGCTCCGTCGACCCAACTAATGAAAAACTGTTTTTT	NA	NA	TRBJ1-4	TRBV5-1
CASSSTGPDGYGYTF	TGTGCCAGCAGTTCTACAGGGCCGGATGGCTATGGCTACACCTTC	NA	NA	TRBJ1-2	TRBV6-6
CASSNQGYTEAFF	TGTGCCAGCAGCAACCAGGGGTACACTGAAGCTTTCTTT	NA	NA	TRBJ1-1	TRBV14
CASGLALAGGRSEQFF	TGTGCTAGTGGTTTGGCACTAGCGGGGGGGAGGTCGGAGCAGTTCTTC	TRBD2	NA	TRBJ2-1	TRBV12-5
CASSLGVVQGGLDGYTF	TGTGCCAGCAGCCTTGGTGTCGTCCAGGGAGGGCTCGATGGCTACACCTTC	NA	NA	TRBJ1-2	TRBV11-2
CASSTGAGETQYF	TGTGCCAGCAGTACCGGGGCAGGAGAGACCCAGTACTTC	NA	NA	TRBJ2-5	TRBV7-3
CAWSVKTGTATQYF	TGTGCCTGGAGTGTTAAAACCGGGACCGCGACCCAGTACTTC	NA	NA	TRBJ2-5	TRBV30
CASSLSSGFEYGYTF	TGTGCCAGCAGTTTATCGTCGGGGTTCGAGTATGGCTACACCTTC	NA	NA	TRBJ1-2	TRBV27
CASSEGGRYYGYTF	TGCGCCAGCAGCGAGGGGGGAAGGTACTATGGCTACACCTTC	NA	NA	TRBJ1-2	TRBV5-1
CASSPQSGANEQFF	TGCGCCAGCAGCCCCCAATCGGGGGCCAATGAGCAGTTCTTC	NA	NA	TRBJ2-1	TRBV5-1
CASSYVPGSSYEQYF	TGTGCCAGCAGTTATGTCCCGGGGTCCTCCTACGAGCAGTACTTC	NA	NA	TRBJ2-7	TRBV28
CASRPRGSGGPQETQYF	TGTGCCAGTAGACCCCGTGGTAGCGGGGGACCTCAAGAGACCCAGTACTTC	TRBD2	NA	TRBJ2-5	TRBV19
CASSSPNSDLNTEAFF	TGTGCCAGCAGCTCCCCGAACTCCGACCTGAACACTGAAGCTTTCTTT	NA	NA	TRBJ1-1	TRBV11-1
CASSSRRAPYYNEQFF	TGTGCCAGCAGCTCGCGGAGGGCCCCCTACTACAATGAGCAGTTCTTC	NA	NA	TRBJ2-1	TRBV5-4
CASSVGTRLGGTEAFF	TGTGCCAGCAGCGTGGGCACCCGTCTGGGGGGCACTGAAGCTTTCTTT	NA	NA	TRBJ1-1	TRBV9
CASSLDRGPGDTQYF	TGTGCCAGCAGCCTCGACAGGGGGCCTGGAGATACGCAGTATTTT	TRBD1	NA	TRBJ2-3	TRBV14
CAWSISGNQPQHF	TGTGCCTGGAGTATTAGTGGCAATCAGCCCCAGCATTTT	NA	NA	TRBJ1-5	TRBV30
CASSQVTAGDNQPQHF	TGTGCCAGCAGCCAAGTGACCGCGGGGGACAATCAGCCCCAGCATTTT	NA	NA	TRBJ1-5	TRBV4-2
CASSLVGEGTEAFF	TGCGCCAGCAGCTTGGTCGGGGAGGGAACTGAAGCTTTCTTT	NA	NA	TRBJ1-1	TRBV5-1
CASSSTTGSGELFF	TGTGCCAGCAGCTCCACTACAGGGTCCGGGGAGCTGTTTTTT	NA	NA	TRBJ2-2	TRBV11-2
CAWSVLGRANTGELFF	TGTGCCTGGAGTGTTTTGGGCAGGGCGAACACCGGGGAGCTGTTTTTT	NA	NA	TRBJ2-2	TRBV30